The rows below give T cell receptor beta chains drawn from one sample of a study of T cells in Graves' hyperthyroidism and ophthalmopathy. TCRdb reprocessed the multiplex PCR reads via MiXCR and lists one record per CDR3 protein. Of some 560,000 distinct CDR3 sequences in the sample, roughly 14% were seen once. The sequencing sample was made of blood. The receptors were gathered from a woman between 25 and 40 years old with Graves' hyperthyroidism. Each CDR3 is given with its conserved first and last residue. The order of the fields is D gene, clone size, J gene, V gene, CDR3 protein, CDR3 DNA. A D gene is named only where the DNA matches it firmly. Size is omitted from some rows. Given values are once, few, many or a class for expanded clones.

>TRBD2|-|TRBJ2-1|TRBV10-3
CAIRGLAGVVNEQFF
TGTGCCATCAGGGGACTAGCGGGAGTAGTAAATGAGCAGTTCTTC
>TRBD2|-|TRBJ2-7|TRBV19
CASSPTGLYYEQYF
TGTGCCAGTAGTCCCACGGGACTATACTACGAGCAGTACTTC
>-|few|TRBJ2-1|TRBV19
CASSTTQGGDEQFF
TGTGCCAGTAGTACGACTCAGGGCGGAGATGAGCAGTTCTTC
>-|many|TRBJ2-3|TRBV30
CAWSLRSADTQYF
TGTGCCTGGAGTTTACGGAGTGCCGATACGCAGTATTTT
>-|few|TRBJ1-1|TRBV4-1
CASSQRTVNTEAFF
TGCGCCAGCAGCCAGAGGACGGTGAACACTGAAGCTTTCTTT
>-|many|TRBJ1-2|TRBV3-1
CASSHITDSGYTF
TGTGCCAGCAGCCACATTACAGATAGTGGCTACACCTTC
>-|-|TRBJ2-3|TRBV29-1
CSVESLRNSDTDTQYF
TGCAGCGTTGAATCCCTCAGGAACTCAGACACAGATACGCAGTATTTT
>TRBD2|-|TRBJ2-1|TRBV2
CASTPFFGTTSEQFF
TGTGCCAGCACTCCCTTTTTTGGGACTACCAGTGAGCAGTTCTTC
>-|many|TRBJ1-2|TRBV30
CAWSAGYGYTF
TGTGCCTGGTCGGCAGGCTATGGCTACACCTTC
>-|many|TRBJ2-3|TRBV7-6
CASSLAAEINTDTQYF
TGTGCCAGCAGCTTAGCGGCGGAAATAAACACAGATACGCAGTATTTT
>-|-|TRBJ2-1|TRBV19
CASSTRDIAYNEQFF
TGTGCCAGTTCAACCCGGGACATTGCCTACAATGAGCAGTTCTTC
>TRBD1|many|TRBJ2-7|TRBV12-3/TRBV12-4
CASSVTGDEQYF
TGTGCCAGCAGTGTGACAGGGGACGAGCAGTACTTC
>TRBD1|many|TRBJ1-1|TRBV11-3
CASSRPDRANTEAFF
TGTGCCAGCAGCCGACCGGACAGGGCGAACACTGAAGCTTTCTTT
>-|-|TRBJ2-1|TRBV19
CASTPTVPAPNEQFF
TGTGCCAGTACCCCCACGGTCCCAGCCCCCAATGAGCAGTTCTTC
>-|many|TRBJ1-1|TRBV20-1
CSAPRGGDTEAFF
TGCAGTGCCCCCCGGGGAGGCGACACTGAAGCTTTCTTT
>-|many|TRBJ2-7|TRBV20-1
CSARDLYRGTSSYEQYF
TGCAGTGCTAGAGACCTATACAGGGGGACTAGCTCCTACGAGCAGTACTTC
>TRBD2|many|TRBJ2-7|TRBV2
CASTRLAGGYEQYF
TGTGCCAGCACTCGACTAGCGGGAGGTTACGAGCAGTACTTC
>-|many|TRBJ1-2|TRBV28
CASSLSRRDLNYGYTF
TGTGCCAGCAGTTTATCCCGCCGGGATCTTAACTATGGCTACACCTTC
>TRBD1|many|TRBJ1-1|TRBV30
CAWSVLGQGSTEAFF
TGTGCCTGGAGTGTACTCGGACAGGGCTCGACTGAAGCTTTCTTT
>-|many|TRBJ2-1|TRBV11-1
CASSSLRDPPYNEQFF
TGTGCCAGCAGCTCCCTCAGGGACCCGCCCTACAATGAGCAGTTCTTC
>TRBD2|many|TRBJ2-1|TRBV10-3
CAISEPWASGSLVNNEQFF
TGTGCCATCAGTGAGCCTTGGGCTAGCGGGAGCCTGGTTAACAATGAGCAGTTCTTC
>-|-|TRBJ2-3|TRBV18
CASSPLRGTDTQYF
TGTGCCAGCTCACCGTTGCGGGGCACAGATACGCAGTATTTT
>TRBD2|-|TRBJ2-1|TRBV4-2
CASSHRREGPHEQFF
TGTGCCAGCAGCCATCGACGGGAGGGCCCCCATGAGCAGTTCTTC
>TRBD1|many|TRBJ1-4|TRBV12-3/TRBV12-4
CASSPGQGTLGNEKLFF
TGTGCCAGCTCACCGGGACAGGGGACTTTGGGTAATGAAAAACTGTTTTTT
>-|-|TRBJ2-1|TRBV28
CASSFLHEQFF
TGTGCCAGCAGTTTCTTACATGAGCAGTTCTTC
>TRBD1|-|TRBJ2-4|TRBV7-2
CASSSRTGSKNIQYF
TGTGCCAGCAGCTCCCGGACAGGGTCCAAAAACATTCAGTACTTC
>TRBD1|-|TRBJ1-1|TRBV7-3
CASSGQGARYTEAFF
TGTGCCAGCAGCGGACAGGGGGCGCGGTACACTGAAGCTTTCTTT
>TRBD1|many|TRBJ1-1|TRBV3-1
CASSRGTGGTEAFF
TGTGCCAGCAGCCGGGGTACAGGGGGCACTGAAGCTTTCTTT
>TRBD2|-|TRBJ2-1|TRBV10-1
CASSGTSGSSSSYNEQFF
TGCGCCAGCTCCGGGACTAGCGGGAGCTCCAGCTCCTACAATGAGCAGTTCTTC
>TRBD2|few|TRBJ2-6|TRBV29-1
CSSCPLRGRASETLSSGANVLTF
TGCAGCTCGTGCCCGCTCCGCGGGAGGGCCAGTGAAACACTGAGCTCTGGGGCCAACGTCCTGACTTTC
>-|many|TRBJ2-3|TRBV5-1
CASSGQGRTDTQYF
TGCGCCAGCAGCGGGCAGGGGAGAACAGATACGCAGTATTTT
>TRBD2|many|TRBJ2-2|TRBV11-1
CASSLVGSGTGELFF
TGTGCCAGCAGCTTAGTAGGTAGCGGGACCGGGGAGCTGTTTTTT
>-|-|TRBJ1-2|TRBV27
CASSSTAGGPDGYTF
TGTGCCAGCAGTTCCACAGCCGGAGGGCCCGATGGCTACACCTTC
>-|few|TRBJ2-7|TRBV25-1
CASSPRESGEQYF
TGTGCCAGCAGTCCCCGGGAGTCCGGTGAGCAGTACTTC
>TRBD1|many|TRBJ2-7|TRBV5-1
CASSLGSTGGAYEQYF
TGCGCCAGCAGCTTGGGCTCGACAGGGGGCGCCTACGAGCAGTACTTC
>-|-|TRBJ1-5|TRBV28
CASGPNQPQHF
TGTGCCAGCGGCCCAAATCAGCCCCAGCATTTT
>TRBD1|-|TRBJ1-6|TRBV7-2
CASRLDRALNSPLHF
TGTGCCAGCAGATTGGACAGGGCCCTTAATTCACCCCTCCACTTT
>TRBD1|-|TRBJ2-5|TRBV6-2/TRBV6-3
CASSYSTGTGIRETQYF
TGTGCCAGCAGTTACTCTACCGGGACAGGGATACGGGAGACCCAGTACTTC
>TRBD2|-|TRBJ2-7|TRBV20-1
CSASLAGSSYEQYF
TGCAGTGCTAGTCTAGCGGGGAGCTCCTACGAGCAGTACTTC
>TRBD1|few|TRBJ1-2|TRBV6-5
CASSYGGRGFGYTF
TGTGCCAGCAGTTACGGAGGCAGGGGGTTTGGCTACACCTTC
>-|few|TRBJ2-2|TRBV4-3
CASSQEHSNTGELFF
TGCGCCAGCAGCCAAGAGCACAGTAACACCGGGGAGCTGTTTTTT
>-|many|TRBJ2-2|TRBV5-1
CASSWRQVYTGELFF
TGCGCCAGCAGCTGGCGGCAGGTCTACACCGGGGAGCTGTTTTTT
>-|few|TRBJ2-2|TRBV6-1
CASSLTLTGELFF
TGTGCCAGCAGTTTAACACTGACCGGGGAGCTGTTTTTT
>-|-|TRBJ2-7|TRBV27
CASKPKDRSYEQYF
TGTGCCAGCAAGCCCAAGGACCGAAGCTACGAGCAGTACTTC
>-|many|TRBJ2-3|TRBV6-1
CASTQGLSTDTQYF
TGTGCCAGCACCCAGGGACTTTCCACAGATACGCAGTATTTT
>-|many|TRBJ2-2|TRBV18
CASSPRDIATGELFF
TGTGCCAGCTCACCTCGGGACATCGCCACCGGGGAGCTGTTTTTT
>TRBD2|-|TRBJ2-1|TRBV19
CASSTSGRVQFF
TGTGCCAGTAGTACTAGCGGGAGAGTGCAGTTCTTC
>-|many|TRBJ2-1|TRBV29-1
CSVASGIANEQFF
TGCAGCGTCGCCTCCGGGATAGCTAATGAGCAGTTCTTC
>-|-|TRBJ2-4|TRBV5-6
CASSLEGTIAKNIQYF
TGTGCCAGCAGCTTGGAGGGCACCATAGCCAAAAACATTCAGTACTTC
>TRBD2|few|TRBJ2-3|TRBV7-8
CASSSTSVKYF
TGTGCCAGCAGCTCGACTAGCGTTAAGTATTTT
>-|many|TRBJ1-4|TRBV30
CAWSPQGEELFF
TGTGCCTGGAGTCCGCAGGGAGAGGAACTGTTTTTT
>TRBD1|many|TRBJ1-2|TRBV10-3
CAIRTGGEDYGYTF
TGTGCCATCAGGACAGGGGGCGAGGACTATGGCTACACCTTC
>-|many|TRBJ2-7|TRBV27
CASSLSPNAGYEQYF
TGTGCCAGCAGTTTATCTCCGAACGCCGGGTACGAGCAGTACTTC
>-|many|TRBJ1-2|TRBV30
CAWNAGALNHGYTF
TGTGCCTGGAACGCCGGGGCCCTCAACCATGGCTACACCTTC
>TRBD1|many|TRBJ1-1|TRBV5-5
CASTPTGTGNTEAFF
TGTGCCAGCACCCCCACCGGGACAGGGAACACTGAAGCTTTCTTT
>-|-|TRBJ2-1|TRBV4-2
CASSQELMTADEQFF
TGTGCCAGCAGCCAAGAGTTGATGACAGCCGATGAGCAGTTCTTC
>TRBD1|-|TRBJ1-2|TRBV7-9
CASSPGTGEIYGYTF
TGTGCCAGCAGCCCCGGGACAGGCGAGATCTATGGCTACACCTTC
>-|many|TRBJ1-2|TRBV28
CASSPEIFYGYTF
TGTGCCAGCAGTCCAGAGATTTTCTATGGCTACACCTTC